This T cell receptor beta chain is from a study of T cell clonotyping in hematopoietic cell transplantation. Study-wide findings and caveats: At the given depth, recipient repertoires were over 97% de novo clonotypes. Cells were unsorted, so CD4 and CD8 contributions were not separated. After transplant, recipient diversity fell while pathologically expanded clonotypes grew through day 180.

Losses at the gene ends were 4 bases for V and 0 bases for J; bases not matched to a gene: 12. CDR3 length: 18 amino acids. CDR1 and CDR2 (germline): SGDLS, YYNGEE. On this clone itself: The antigen is undetermined.

Produced via immunoSEQ multiplex PCR; TCRdb's table is partial and in-frame only. The sample lists roughly 14,000 clones, about nine tenths occurring once. The genes are TRBV9 and TRBJ2-1, with 8 bases aligning to TRBD2. This receptor was obtained from a male patient aged 45-59 years who had an allogeneic stem cell transplant from an unrelated donor, so T cells may come from the graft donor. Some clones in this sample may be carry-over from other donors' samples. Specimen: PBMCs, collected 100 days after allogeneic stem cell transplant. The CDR3 DNA reads TGTGCCAGCAGCCTCCGAGTTAGCGGGGTGAGCTCCTACAATGAGCAGTTCTTC. Amino acids: CASSLRVSGVSSYNEQFF.